This T cell receptor (beta chain) was recorded in a study of response to subunit inactivated influenza vaccine. General study findings and limits: Authors suggested each seasonal flu vaccination may recruit only limited numbers of new T cells.

A remark on this clonotype: No antigen is known for it.

TCRdb processed the RT-PCR reads anew with MiXCR; each CDR3 protein has one entry. The sample lists a few hundred thousand distinct CDR3 sequences, 20% to 25% occurring once. Trimming cost V 2 bases and J 0 bases, with 12 bases left between them. Germline CDR1 SGHRS, CDR2 YFSETQ. This CDR3 comprises 16 residues. V gene TRBV5-1 combines with J gene TRBJ2-1; D is perhaps TRBD1 (6 bases). The specimen comprised PBMCs from blood, sampled approximately 20 months after vaccination. This clonotype was obtained from a man aged 45 to 75 who received an inactivated influenza vaccine. CDR3 DNA sequence: TGCGCCAGCAGCTTCCTGGGGGCGAGCTCCTACAATGAGCAGTTCTTC. Protein product: CASSFLGASSYNEQFF.